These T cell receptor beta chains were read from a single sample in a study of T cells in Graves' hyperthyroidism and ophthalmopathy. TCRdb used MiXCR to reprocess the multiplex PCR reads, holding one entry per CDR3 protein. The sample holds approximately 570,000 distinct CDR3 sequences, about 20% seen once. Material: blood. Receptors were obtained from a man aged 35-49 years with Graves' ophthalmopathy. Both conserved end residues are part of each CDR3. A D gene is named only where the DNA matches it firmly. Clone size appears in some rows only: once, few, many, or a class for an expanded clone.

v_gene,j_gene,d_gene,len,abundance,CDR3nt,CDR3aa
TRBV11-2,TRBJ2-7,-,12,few,TGTGCCAGCAGCTTAGTATTCGACGAGCAGTACTTC,CASSLVFDEQYF
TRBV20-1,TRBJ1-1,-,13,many,TGCAGTGCTTCTACAGGGTCCCACACTGAAGCTTTCTTT,CSASTGSHTEAFF
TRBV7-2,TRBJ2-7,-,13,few,TGTGCCAGCAGCTTAGACTATAAGTACGAGCAGTACTTC,CASSLDYKYEQYF
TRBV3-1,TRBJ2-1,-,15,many,TGTGCCAGCAGCCGAAACATCGGGGTCCCCAATGAGCAGTTCTTC,CASSRNIGVPNEQFF
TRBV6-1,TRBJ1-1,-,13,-,TGTGCCAGCATATCAGGGGAAAGCACTGAAGCTTTCTTT,CASISGESTEAFF
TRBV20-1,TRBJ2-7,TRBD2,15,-,TGCAGTGCTGACTCACGGACTAGCGGGAGTTACGAGCAGTACTTC,CSADSRTSGSYEQYF
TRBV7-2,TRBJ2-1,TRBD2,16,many,TGTGCCAGCAGCTTAGTCGGGACTAGCACCTACAATGAGCAGTTCTTC,CASSLVGTSTYNEQFF
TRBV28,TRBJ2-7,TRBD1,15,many,TGTGCCAGCAGCCCTTTGGAGACAGGGGGTCACGAGCAGTACTTC,CASSPLETGGHEQYF
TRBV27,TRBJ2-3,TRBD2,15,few,TGTGCCAGCAGTCCGGGACTAGTTGACGCAGATACGCAGTATTTT,CASSPGLVDADTQYF
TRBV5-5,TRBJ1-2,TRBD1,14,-,TGTGCCAGCAGCTTGGAGACAGGGGTTGGTGGCTACACCTTC,CASSLETGVGGYTF
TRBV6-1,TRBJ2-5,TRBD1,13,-,TGTGCCAGCAGTTCCGGGACAGAGAGGACCCAGTACTTC,CASSSGTERTQYF
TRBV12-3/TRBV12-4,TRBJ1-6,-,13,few,TGTGCCAGCAGTTTCGGTTATAATTCACCCCTCCACTTT,CASSFGYNSPLHF
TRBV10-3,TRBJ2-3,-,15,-,TGTGCCGGGGGGCCAGGCACACTTCGGCCAGATACGCAGTATTTT,CAGGPGTLRPDTQYF
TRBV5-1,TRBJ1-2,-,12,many,TGCGCCAGCGCTCCCCGGGACTATGGCTACACCTTC,CASAPRDYGYTF
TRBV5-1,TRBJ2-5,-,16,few,TGCGCCAGCAGCTTGGCCGTCGGCCGAGGCCAAGAGACCCAGTACTTC,CASSLAVGRGQETQYF
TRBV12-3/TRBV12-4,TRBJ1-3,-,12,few,TGTGCCAGCACCTACCGTGGAAACACCATATATTTT,CASTYRGNTIYF
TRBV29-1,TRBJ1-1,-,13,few,TGCAGCGTTGAGCTCGGGACACGGCTTGAAGCTTTCTTT,CSVELGTRLEAFF
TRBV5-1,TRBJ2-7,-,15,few,TGCGCCAGCAGCCCGGGGGGGACAGGGTCCTACGAGCAGTACTTC,CASSPGGTGSYEQYF
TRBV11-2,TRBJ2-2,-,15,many,TGTGCCAGCAGCCCCGGGTCCCCCGAGGCCGGGGAGCTGTTTTTT,CASSPGSPEAGELFF
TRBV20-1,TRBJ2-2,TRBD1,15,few,TGCAGTGCTCAACCTGGGACAGCGAACACCGGGGAGCTGTTTTTT,CSAQPGTANTGELFF
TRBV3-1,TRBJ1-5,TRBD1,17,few,TGTGCCAGCAGCCTCGGGACAGGGGGTGTGGGTAATCAGCCCCAGCATTTT,CASSLGTGGVGNQPQHF
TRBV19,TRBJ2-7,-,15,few,TGTGCCAGTAGCCTCCTATACAGGGAAACCTACGAGCAGTACTTC,CASSLLYRETYEQYF
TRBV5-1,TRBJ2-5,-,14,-,TGCGCCAGCAGCTTAGGGGGGACCTCGGGGACCCAGTACTTC,CASSLGGTSGTQYF
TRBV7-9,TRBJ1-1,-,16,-,TGTGCCAGCAGCTTCCCACTGACAGGCGCCAACACTGAAGCTTTCTTT,CASSFPLTGANTEAFF
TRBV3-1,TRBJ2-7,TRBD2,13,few,TGTGCCACCTCCGGGACTAGCGGGACCGAGCAGTACTTC,CATSGTSGTEQYF
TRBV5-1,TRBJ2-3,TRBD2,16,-,TGTGCCAGCAGCGCACCGACTAGCGGGATCACAGATACGCAGTATTTT,CASSAPTSGITDTQYF
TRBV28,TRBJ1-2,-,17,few,TGTGCCAGCAGTTCACCCCCTGCGGACAGCCGGAACTATGGCTACACCTTC,CASSSPPADSRNYGYTF
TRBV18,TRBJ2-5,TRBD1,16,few,TGTGCCAGCTCACCGGTAGGGGGCGCCCCCAAAGAGACCCAGTACTTC,CASSPVGGAPKETQYF
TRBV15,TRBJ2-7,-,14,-,TGTGCCACCAGCGGCGGGGACGGATCCTACGAGCAGTACTTC,CATSGGDGSYEQYF
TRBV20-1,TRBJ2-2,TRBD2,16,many,TGCAGTGCTCCCGGGACTAGCGGGCCGAACACCGGGGAGCTGTTTTTT,CSAPGTSGPNTGELFF
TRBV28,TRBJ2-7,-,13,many,TGTGCCAGCAGTTTGACAGCCACCTACGAGCAGTACTTC,CASSLTATYEQYF
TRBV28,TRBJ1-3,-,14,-,TGTGCCAGCAGTTTTAAAGTCTCTGGAAACACCATATATTTT,CASSFKVSGNTIYF
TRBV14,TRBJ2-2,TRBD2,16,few,TGTGCCAGCAGCCGGTCTAGCGGGGTTAACACCGGGGAGCTGTTTTTT,CASSRSSGVNTGELFF
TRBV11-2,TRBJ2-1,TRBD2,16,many,TGTGCCAGCAGCTTAGAGCCTAGCGGTGACTACAATGAGCAGTTCTTC,CASSLEPSGDYNEQFF
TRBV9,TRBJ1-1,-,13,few,TGTGCCAGCAGCGTAGAATTAAACACTGAAGCTTTCTTT,CASSVELNTEAFF
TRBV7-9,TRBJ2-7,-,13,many,TGTGCCAGCAGCCCCCGGGGGTTTGACGAGCAGTACTTC,CASSPRGFDEQYF
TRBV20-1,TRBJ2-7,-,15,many,TGCAGTGCTAGAGTCAGACCCCTTATTTCTTACGAGCAGTACTTC,CSARVRPLISYEQYF
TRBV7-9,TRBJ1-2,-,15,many,TGTGCCAGCAGCTTAGCGGCGGGGCAGATCTATGGCTACACCTTC,CASSLAAGQIYGYTF
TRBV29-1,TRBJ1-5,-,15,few,TGCAGCGTGGTAACCCTAGGGGGGGTCGGGCAGCCCCAGCATTTT,CSVVTLGGVGQPQHF
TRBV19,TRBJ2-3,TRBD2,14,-,TGTGCCAGTCGGACTAGCGGGAAGTCAGATACGCAGTATTTT,CASRTSGKSDTQYF